These T cell receptor beta chains were read from a single sample in a study of cytomegalovirus exposure and HLA in healthy donors. The protocol was immunoSEQ multiplex PCR, while the TCRdb copy is restricted to in-frame clones and leaves out a portion. Here the sample spans around 90,000 clones, about 79% being singletons. The source material was PBMCs. These receptor sequences come from a man over 45 in good health and CMV-seronegative. The CDR3 runs from the conserved cysteine through the conserved F or W. A D gene is named only where the DNA matches it firmly. For some rows the clone size is stated as once, few or many, or as a class when expanded; others skip it.

V gene	D gene	clone size	J gene	CDR3 DNA	CDR3 protein
TRBV7-2	.	.	TRBJ2-4	TGTGCCAGCAGCTTAATCAAGGACAGTCAACTAGCCAAAAACATTCAGTACTTC	CASSLIKDSQLAKNIQYF
TRBV15	TRBD1	.	TRBJ2-2	TGTGCCACCAGCCCCCAGACAGGGGGGACCGGGGAGCTGTTTTTT	CATSPQTGGTGELFF
TRBV7-2	.	.	TRBJ2-7	TGTGCCAGCAGCTTTGGGACATGGAGCTCCTACGAGCAGTACTTC	CASSFGTWSSYEQYF
TRBV18	TRBD2	once	TRBJ2-2	TGTGCCAGCTCACCACCGTCTAGCGGGAACACCGGGGAGCTGTTTTTT	CASSPPSSGNTGELFF
TRBV5-6	TRBD1	few	TRBJ1-5	TGTGCCAGCAGCCTAGGACAGGGGGCAAATCAGCCCCAGCATTTT	CASSLGQGANQPQHF
TRBV2	.	.	TRBJ2-5	TGTGCCAGCAGCCAGGGCTTAGAGACCCAGTACTTC	CASSQGLETQYF
TRBV28	.	.	TRBJ1-2	TGTGCCAGCAGTTGGGAGGGGGGGAGAGGCAGGCTCTATGGCTACACCTTC	CASSWEGGRGRLYGYTF
TRBV7-9	.	.	TRBJ1-5	TGTGCCAGCAGCTTACTGGCAGGGGTCAATGGTAGCAATCAGCCCCAGCATTTT	CASSLLAGVNGSNQPQHF
TRBV5-6	TRBD1	.	TRBJ2-7	TGTGCCAGCAGCTTGGGACAGGGGGGGCAGCAGTACTTC	CASSLGQGGQQYF
TRBV2	.	.	TRBJ2-5	TGTGCCAGCAGTCCCACTAGCACGCAAGAGACCCAGTACTTC	CASSPTSTQETQYF
TRBV6-1	TRBD2	.	TRBJ2-1	TGTGCCAGCGGTGATACTAGCGGGAGGGCCTCCTACAATGAGCAGTTCTTC	CASGDTSGRASYNEQFF
TRBV27	.	.	TRBJ2-3	TGTGCCAGCAGTTTACGGCCTGAGCCAGCGTATACGCAGTATTTT	CASSLRPEPAYTQYF
TRBV6-6	.	.	TRBJ1-2	TGTGCCAGCAGTTACGTCGCTACAGCTAACTATGGCTACACCTTC	CASSYVATANYGYTF
TRBV7-3	.	once	TRBJ2-7	TGTGCCAGCAGCTTATCAGGGGTCGGCTACGAGCAGTACTTC	CASSLSGVGYEQYF
TRBV10-3	.	.	TRBJ2-7	TGTGCCATCAGTTCCAGGGAAAGGGCCGAGCAGTACTTC	CAISSRERAEQYF
TRBV6-6	.	.	TRBJ1-1	TGTGCCAGCAGTTACTCGACCAGGGACACTGAAGCTTTCTTT	CASSYSTRDTEAFF
TRBV9	TRBD2	.	TRBJ2-3	TGTGCCAGCAGCGTAGCGTCCCCTAGACTAGCGGGAGCAGATACGCAGTATTTT	CASSVASPRLAGADTQYF
TRBV4-3	.	.	TRBJ2-1	TGCGCCAGCAGCCAAGGCCCGGACAATGAGCAGTTCTTC	CASSQGPDNEQFF
TRBV29-1	.	once	TRBJ2-1	TGCAGCGCCTCTAACCATGAGCAGTTCTTC	CSASNHEQFF
TRBV11-2	.	.	TRBJ1-1	TGTGCCAGCAGCACACCACGGGGGAACACTGAAGCTTTCTTT	CASSTPRGNTEAFF
TRBV18	.	.	TRBJ1-3	TGTGCCAGCTCATCCCCCCCGGACATCGGGGGAGTGGGAAACACCATATATTTT	CASSSPPDIGGVGNTIYF
TRBV20-1	.	.	TRBJ2-7	TGCAGTGCTAGCGAGACCTACGAGCAGTACTTC	CSASETYEQYF
TRBV7-8	TRBD2	.	TRBJ2-1	TGTGCCAGCAGCTTACGACTAGCGGACAATGAGCAGTTCTTC	CASSLRLADNEQFF
TRBV6-5	.	.	TRBJ1-5	TGTGCCAGCAGTTACGGGGAGGGCAATCAGCCCCAGCATTTT	CASSYGEGNQPQHF
TRBV2	TRBD2	once	TRBJ2-1	TGTGCCAGCAGAGCTCTAGCGGGAGGGGATAATGAGCAGTTCTTC	CASRALAGGDNEQFF
TRBV6-5	.	.	TRBJ1-6	TGTGCCAGCAGTTATATACAGGCTAATTCACCCCTCCACTTT	CASSYIQANSPLHF
TRBV6-5	.	.	TRBJ2-3	TGTGCCAGCAGTTACTCGTCCAGTCATACGCAGTATTTT	CASSYSSSHTQYF
TRBV9	.	few	TRBJ2-2	TGTGCCAGCAGCGTAGCCGGTGCCGCGAACACCGGGGAGCTGTTTTTT	CASSVAGAANTGELFF
TRBV10-3	.	.	TRBJ1-2	TGTGCCATCCGGCCCCCTTCGGGCTATGGCTACACCTTC	CAIRPPSGYGYTF
TRBV7-8	TRBD2	.	TRBJ2-3	TGTGCCAGCAGCCTGGGACTAGCGGGGGTACCCACAGATACGCAGTATTTT	CASSLGLAGVPTDTQYF
TRBV5-1	.	.	TRBJ2-7	TGCGCCAGCAGCGTCAGGGACAAATCCTACGAGCAGTACTTC	CASSVRDKSYEQYF
TRBV15	TRBD2	once	TRBJ2-5	TGTGCCACCAGCGCGGGGGTCTACCAAGAGACCCAGTACTTC	CATSAGVYQETQYF
TRBV6-6	.	.	TRBJ1-1	TGTGCCAGCAGTTACCCCGACAGTAACACTGAAGCTTTCTTT	CASSYPDSNTEAFF
TRBV10-3	TRBD2	.	TRBJ2-1	TGTGCCATCAGGGGGACTAGCGGGAGTATTGAGCAGTTCTTC	CAIRGTSGSIEQFF
TRBV4-2	.	.	TRBJ2-7	TGTGCCAGCAGCCAAGGAGGTGGGCAGTACTTC	CASSQGGGQYF
TRBV10-3	TRBD1	once	TRBJ1-1	TGTGCCATCAAGCAACATACAGGACAGGACAATGAAGCTTTCTTT	CAIKQHTGQDNEAFF
TRBV4-1	TRBD2	.	TRBJ2-2	TGCGCCAGCAGCCCGGGGCCCGGGAGGGATTGGACCGGGGAGCTGTTTTTT	CASSPGPGRDWTGELFF
TRBV4-2	.	.	TRBJ2-3	TGTGCCAGCAGCCATGCGAGACTTGGAGATACGCAGTATTTT	CASSHARLGDTQYF
TRBV7-2	TRBD2	few	TRBJ2-7	TGTGCCAGCAGCTTTTGGGGAGGGCACGAGCAGTACTTC	CASSFWGGHEQYF
TRBV5-1	TRBD2	.	TRBJ2-7	TGCGCCAGCAGCTTTACGGGAGGGAGCTACGAGCAGTACTTC	CASSFTGGSYEQYF
TRBV28	TRBD2	.	TRBJ2-1	TGTGCCAGCAGTTTAGGAAGACTAGCGGGGCGCAATGAGCAGTTCTTC	CASSLGRLAGRNEQFF
TRBV11-2	.	.	TRBJ2-3	TGTGCCAGCAGCTTAGTGGGAGGGGGAACTAGCACAGATACGCAGTATTTT	CASSLVGGGTSTDTQYF
TRBV27	.	.	TRBJ2-5	TGTGCCAGCAGCACCGGGATGGGTTTTCGGGCAGGAATGGAGACCCAGTACTTC	CASSTGMGFRAGMETQYF
TRBV6-6	TRBD2	.	TRBJ2-7	TGTGCCACCCGAACTAGCGTCTCCTACGAGCAGTACTTC	CATRTSVSYEQYF
TRBV5-1	TRBD2	.	TRBJ2-5	TGCGCCAGCAGCTTGACTAGCGGGAGAGAGACCCAGTACTTC	CASSLTSGRETQYF
TRBV28	.	.	TRBJ2-7	TGTGCCAGCAGTTTATTTCGGACAGCGACCTACGAGCAGTACTTC	CASSLFRTATYEQYF
TRBV10-3	TRBD2	.	TRBJ2-1	TGTGCCATCAATCGGGCGGGGGAACTGGATGAGCAGTTCTTC	CAINRAGELDEQFF
TRBV13	TRBD2	.	TRBJ2-3	TGTGCCAGCAGCTTAATGGGACTATCCACAGATACGCAGTATTTT	CASSLMGLSTDTQYF
TRBV7-2	TRBD2	.	TRBJ2-5	TGTGCTAGCAGCTTAGCAATGCCGGGACTAGCGGGAGTTGCCGAGACCCAGTACTTC	CASSLAMPGLAGVAETQYF